This T cell receptor (beta chain) originates from a study of T cells in Graves' hyperthyroidism and ophthalmopathy (dated by TCRdb to the late 2010s). Context from the whole study: Peripheral blood samples were taken at the time of initial diagnosis, prior to any treatment. TCR V-J signatures able to tell the groups apart were searched for in a discovery cohort of 90 to 100 patients, of whom 43 had Graves' ophthalmopathy and roughly 59 had stable Graves' hyperthyroidism. An independent validation cohort of some 18 hyperthyroidism patients and about 15 patients who later progressed to ophthalmopathy tested prospective prediction of ophthalmopathy. The 75 to 100 discovery patients were randomly divided into training and test sets at a 7:3 ratio. The study also compared thyroid tissue and blood T-cell repertoires from over 5 Graves' hyperthyroidism patients. Once sampling was done, hyperthyroidism patients were given methimazole at a starting dose of 30 mg daily, whereas ophthalmopathy patients were given high-dose intravenous methylprednisolone. TCR Vbeta CDR3 sequencing of 135 peripheral blood samples (approximately 44 ophthalmopathy, 70 to 85 hyperthyroidism and about 17 progressor patients) is reported in the paper.

Points the paper makes about the study in general: A model built on a 13 V-J signature distinguished ophthalmopathy from stable hyperthyroidism, reaching around 87% sensitivity and 81.08% specificity in cross-validation and 80%/75% in testing. No statistical method was used to set the sample size in advance, and investigators knew the group allocation. In validation, the model predicted progression to ophthalmopathy a median of about 6.5 months before onset, with about 71% sensitivity and just under 75% specificity. Most expanded thyroid clonotypes (frequency above 0.001) were also found in blood, which suggests that blood repertoires may mirror thyroid immune responses.

Amplification of TCR beta CDR3 regions was carried out from RNA transcripts. A first-round RT-PCR of the TCR CDR3 used the HTBI primer set with the Qiagen OneStep RT-PCR kit. Libraries were constructed in a second round of multiplex PCR, after which size selection and purification were performed. Libraries were sequenced paired-end with 100 bp reads on an Illumina HiSeq2000. As for how the authors treated the data: SOAPnuke was used to process the raw data, removing reads that contained adapters or uncalled bases, had a mean Phred below 15, or lacked an exact match to the constant primer or identifier. High-quality paired reads were merged with COPE v1.2.5, and unique nucleotide sequences were defined as clonotypes. MiTCR v1.1 was used to align clonotypes to the IMGT TRBV, TRBD and TRBJ reference segments. Analysis was restricted to V-J combinations with a frequency above 0.0001, which covered approximately 99% of repertoires. A TCS score was defined as the ratio between F50 (clonal expansion) and ExV (chaos), using BLOSUM62-based TCRdist between CDR3 peptides within each V-J. Welch's t-statistics and random forest reduced just over 500 V-J features to 13, which were used in a naive Bayes classifier (R e1071). TCRdb took the public reads, trimmed them with fastp at Q25, ran MiXCR for clone calling and kept in-frame beta chains. Entries that share a CDR3 protein sequence are merged under the most common genes and DNA. These V and J calls rely on TCRdb rather than the paper's analysis. In all, the sample holds fewer than 400,000 distinct CDR3 sequences, and over 11% of those were seen once. The ten largest clones take up around 28% of the sample.

Ophthalmopathy patients had moderately to severely active disease, with a Clinical Activity Score of 3 or more, a NOSPECS grade of 4 or more, and a disease duration of less than 3 months. Exclusion was applied to patients with uncontrolled infections, other autoimmune diseases, pregnancy or lactation. Diagnoses relied on clinical symptoms, serum thyroxine and TRAb, thyroid ultrasound and orbital computed tomography. PBMCs were isolated from 7.5 to 10 ml of fresh peripheral blood by Ficoll-Paque density gradient centrifugation. Trizol reagent was used to extract total RNA, and RNA quality was then checked on an Agilent 2100 Bioanalyzer. This clonotype was seen only a few times. What antigen it recognizes has not been identified. Nothing much larger sits one base from this clone, and base qualities are not available. Specimen: blood. This TCR derives from a man aged 50-59 years with Graves' ophthalmopathy.

The sequence in DNA is TGTGCCAGCAGCTCCGGACTGAAAGACAATGAGCAGTTCTTC. Translated, this is CASSSGLKDNEQFF. The sequence joins TRBV28 to TRBJ2-1; D gene: possibly TRBD2, on 5 matching bases. The cysteine opens and the phenylalanine closes a CDR3 of 14 amino acids. Here the CDR3 DNA is all that survives: 42 bases in frame from base 1. V loses 6 bases of germline sequence and J loses 5 bases, and the interval between the two ends is 14 bases. For CDR1 and CDR2, the germline V gene lists MDHEN and SYDVKM.